These 21 T cell receptor beta chains originate from one sample sequenced in a study of blood T cell repertoires in COVID-19. The method was immunoSEQ multiplex PCR; TCRdb's version includes in-frame clones alone and lacks a portion of them. Here the sample spans roughly 200,000 clones, 75% to 90% being singletons. Source material: PBMCs or T cells enriched from blood (not recorded which). The receptor set was obtained from a man aged 35 to 55 who had recovered from COVID-19.

The chain combines TRBV5-1 with TRBJ1-1; D is unresolved. The germline CDR1 and CDR2 sequences are SGHRS and YFSETQ. Trimming left V 6 bases short and J 3 bases short, with 12 bases between. The CDR3 spans 13 residues. CDR3: CASKSEVDTEAFF. CDR3 bases: TGCGCCAGCAAATCCGAGGTGGACACTGAAGCTTTCTTT.

The J gene is TRBJ1-3, the V gene TRBV19; 8 bases agree with TRBD1. CDR1 is LNHDA, CDR2 SQIVND, per germline (reference sequence). Losses at the gene ends were 7 bases for V and 6 bases for J; bases not matched to a gene: 11. This CDR3 contains 15 residues. CDR3 in DNA: TGTGCCAGTATTAACGACGACAGGGGCCAAAACACCATATATTTT. It specifies CASINDDRGQNTIYF. Based on the CDR3 plus reference TRBV19 and TRBJ1-3, the full variable domain is DGGITQSPKYLFRKEGQNVTLSCEQNLNHDAMYWYRQDPGQGLRLIYYSQIVNDFQKGDIAEGYSVSREKKESFPLTVTSAQKNPTAFYLCASINDDRGQNTIYFGEGSWLTVV.

The gene calls are TRBV28 and TRBJ2-3, with 11 positions matching TRBD1. J gave up 0 bases and V 5 bases, and 16 bases lay outside the gene matches. The germline CDR1 and CDR2 sequences are MDHEN and SYDVKM. CDR3 length: 20 amino acids. The CDR3 DNA sequence: TGTGCCAGCAGTCCGTGGACAGGGGGCATCGGGGAGGGAAGCACAGATACGCAGTATTTT. Translating gives CASSPWTGGIGEGSTDTQYF. Drawing the rest from reference TRBV28 and TRBJ2-3, the complete variable domain is DVKVTQSSRYLVKRTGEKVFLECVQDMDHENMFWYRQDPGLGLRLIYFSYDVKMKEKGDIPEGYSVSREKKERFSLILESASTNQTSMYLCASSPWTGGIGEGSTDTQYFGPGTRLTVL.

This clone was seen ten or more times. This chain joins TRBV4-2 and TRBJ2-1; a weak D match, TRBD1 (6 bases). Germline values: CDR1 LGHNA, CDR2 YNFKEQ. V was clipped by 0 bases and J by 0 bases, with 6 bases between them. CDR3 length equals 15 residues. The CDR3: CASSQEGASYNEQFF. Here the CDR3 DNA reads TGTGCCAGCAGCCAAGAGGGGGCCTCCTACAATGAGCAGTTCTTC.

The rearrangement joins TRBV9 to TRBJ1-1; D not resolved. CDR1 is SGDLS and CDR2 is YYNGEE in the germline V gene. Trimming removed 3 bases at V and 10 bases at J, with 19 bases between. This CDR3 region has 14 residues. For the CDR3, the DNA is TGTGCCAGCAGCGCCGAAGGGCGGGTAGCGGGAGCTTTCTTT. Its translation: CASSAEGRVAGAFF.

The chain combines TRBV5-6 with TRBJ1-5; the D gene is possibly TRBD1 (6 bases). Trimming removed 4 bases at V and 0 bases at J, with 11 bases between. Germline CDR1 is SGHDT and CDR2 is YYEEEE. This CDR3 comprises 15 residues. CDR3 amino acids: CASSGGAGSNQPQHF. The CDR3 DNA reads as TGTGCCAGCAGCGGGGGGGCAGGTAGCAATCAGCCCCAGCATTTT.

The V gene is TRBV28, the J gene TRBJ1-1; tentatively, D is TRBD1 (6 bases). The germline V and J ends were trimmed by 8 bases and 4 bases, with 23 bases remaining between them. This CDR3 has 16 residues. CDR1 and CDR2 from the germline V gene are MDHEN and SYDVKM. CDR3 residues: CASGGGRGRSSTEAFF. The CDR3 DNA is TGTGCCAGCGGGGGCGGGCGAGGGCGGAGCAGCACTGAAGCTTTCTTT.

The V call is TRBV12-5, the J call TRBJ2-2; TRBD1 matches 8 bases. The CDR3 length is 15 residues. The germline V gene encodes CDR1 LGHNT and CDR2 FRNRAP. J lost 1 base, V lost 6 bases, and 4 bases had no gene match. The CDR3 nucleotides read TGTGCTAGTGGCCGGGGACAGGTGAACACCGGGGAGCTGTTTTTT. Its protein product is CASGRGQVNTGELFF.

About this clone: Other nucleotide sequences from this sample produce the same CDR3. The V gene is TRBV13, the J gene TRBJ2-7; a possible D gene is TRBD2 (6 bases). From germline, CDR1 is PRHDT and CDR2 FYEKMQ (reference sequence). This CDR3 is 15 amino acids long. Trimming removed 2 bases at V and 3 bases at J, with 14 bases between. In nucleotides, the CDR3 is TGTGCCAGCAGCTTAAGGGCCGCGGGATACTACGAGCAGTACTTC. Residues: CASSLRAAGYYEQYF. The full variable domain, rest sourced from reference TRBV13 and TRBJ2-7, is AAGVIQSPRHLIKEKRETATLKCYPIPRHDTVYWYQQGPGQDPQFLISFYEKMQSDKGSIPDRFSAQQFSDYHSELNMSSLELGDSALYFCASSLRAAGYYEQYFGPGTRLTVT.

The V call is TRBV5-4, the J call TRBJ1-1; no clear D. Per the germline V gene, CDR1 is SGHNT and CDR2 is YYREEE (reference sequence). Trimming left V 0 bases short and J 2 bases short, with 11 bases between. There are 15 residues in the CDR3. CDR3: CASSLAGLGNTEAFF. The DNA of the CDR3 is TGTGCCAGCAGCTTGGCTGGACTCGGCAACACTGAAGCTTTCTTT.

The genes are TRBV5-4 and TRBJ2-2, with D possibly being TRBD2 (5 bases). The CDR3 is 16 residues long. V dropped 0 bases and J dropped 0 bases, with 9 bases sitting between them. Looked up from germline, CDR1 is SGHNT and CDR2 is YYREEE (reference sequence). CDR3 in amino acids: CASSLVRAANTGELFF. For the CDR3, the DNA is TGTGCCAGCAGCTTGGTGAGGGCTGCGAACACCGGGGAGCTGTTTTTT.

V is TRBV27 and J is TRBJ1-1; D uncertain. V was pared by 3 bases and J by 8 bases, with 10 bases between. CDR3 length: 12 residues. Germline V lookup: CDR1 MNHEY, CDR2 SMNVEV (reference sequence). The CDR3 DNA reads TGTGCCAGCAGTTTGGTGGAGAGAGAAGCTTTCTTT. As protein: CASSLVEREAFF.

This clone was detected only a few times. The chain carries TRBV6-2 or TRBV6-3 and TRBJ1-2; D unresolved. V lost 5 bases to trimming and J lost 3 bases, with 7 bases between them. CDR1 MNHEY and CDR2 SVGEGT come from the germline V gene. The CDR3 totals 12 residues. CDR3 sequence (DNA): TGTGCCAGCAGTCTTCCCCACTATGGCTACACCTTC. It is translated as CASSLPHYGYTF.

The genes are TRBV19 and TRBJ1-1; 8 nucleotides align to TRBD1. CDR3 length: 14 residues. Losses at the gene ends were 6 bases for V and 5 bases for J; bases not matched to a gene: 8. The germline V gene encodes CDR1 LNHDA and CDR2 SQIVND (reference sequence). Here the CDR3 reads CASSAGTGMTEAFF. Here the CDR3 DNA reads TGTGCCAGTAGCGCCGGGACAGGTATGACTGAAGCTTTCTTT.

This clone was observed a few times. The chain is built from TRBV10-2 and TRBJ1-2; TRBD1 matches 8 bases. V shed 2 bases, J shed 7 bases, and the junction held 6 bases outside the gene matches. The CDR3 runs to 14 residues. The germline V gene has CDR1 WSHSY and CDR2 SAAADI. The CDR3 DNA follows: TGCGCCAGCAGTGAGAGACAGGGGACGTCTGGCTACACCTTC. Its protein product is CASSERQGTSGYTF.

CDR3 DNA sequence: TGTGCCAGCAGCCGCTACGTCATGAACACTGAAGCTTTCTTT. Protein sequence: CASSRYVMNTEAFF. V is TRBV14 and J is TRBJ1-1; D unresolved. V was pared by 4 bases and J by 0 bases, with 9 bases between. This CDR3 region has 14 residues. CDR1 and CDR2 (germline): SGHDN, FVKESK. The full variable domain, rest sourced from reference TRBV14 and TRBJ1-1, is EAGVTQFPSHSVIEKGQTVTLRCDPISGHDNLYWYRRVMGKEIKFLLHFVKESKQDESGMPNNRFLAERTGGTYSTLKVQPAELEDSGVYFCASSRYVMNTEAFFGQGTRLTVV.

This clone occurred a few times. The chain recombines TRBV19 with TRBJ2-7; weak D call: TRBD2 (6 bases). V was cut by 7 bases and J by 2 bases, with 15 bases left in between. CDR3 length: 14 amino acids. The germline V gene encodes CDR1 LNHDA and CDR2 SQIVND (reference sequence). The CDR3 DNA is TGTGCCAGTAAGGAGGGGCGCTCCCCCTACGAGCAGTACTTC. It encodes CASKEGRSPYEQYF.

The genes are TRBV11-3 and TRBJ2-7; 7 nucleotides agree with TRBD2. This CDR3 has 16 residues. The germline V gene encodes CDR1 SGHNT and CDR2 YENEEA. V was clipped by 3 bases and J by 2 bases; unmatched bases: 10. As DNA, the CDR3 is TGTGCCAGCAGCTTCGGGGGAGGGGATTTCCCCTACGAGCAGTACTTC. It yields the protein CASSFGGGDFPYEQYF. The full variable domain, with the rest looked up from reference TRBV11-3 and TRBJ2-7, is EAGVVQSPRYKIIEKKQPVAFWCNPISGHNTLYWYLQNLGQGPELLIRYENEEAVDDSQLPKDRFSAERLKGVDSTLKIQPAELGDSAVYLCASSFGGGDFPYEQYFGPGTRLTVT.

About this clone: One end of the junction fails to match germline, which may point to a read error. V is TRBV7-9 and J is TRBJ2-7; 10 bases align to TRBD2. This CDR3 comprises 13 residues. Germline V gene sequence: CDR1 SEHNR, CDR2 FQNEAQ (reference sequence). The CDR3 spells CASSLMELAGTRF. CDR3 coding DNA: TGTGCCAGCAGCTTAATGGAACTAGCGGGGACTCGCTTC. Full variable domain (outside the CDR3, taken from reference TRBV7-9 and TRBJ2-7): DTGVSQNPRHKITKRGQNVTFRCDPISEHNRLYWYRQTLGQGPEFLTYFQNEAQLEKSRLLSDRFSAERPKGSFSTLEIQRTEQGDSAMYLCASSLMELAGTRFGPGTRLTVT.

This clone was counted only a few times. This rearrangement joins TRBV11-2 to TRBJ1-4; D is unclear. CDR1 is SGHAT and CDR2 is FQNNGV in the germline V gene. The CDR3 consists of 14 residues. V was trimmed by 4 bases and J by 8 bases, leaving 14 bases between them. In DNA, the CDR3 is TGTGCCAGCAGCTCAGCTAGCACTTTAGAAAAACTGTTTTTT. This encodes CASSSASTLEKLFF.

This chain uses TRBV19 with TRBJ2-2; 8 bases align to TRBD2. V trimming: 5 bases; J trimming: 0 bases; junction bases outside the gene matches: 11. Germline CDR1 LNHDA, CDR2 SQIVND (reference sequence). This CDR3 is 18 amino acids long. CDR3 loop: CASSPTLLAGTNTGELFF. The CDR3 coding sequence is TGTGCCAGTAGTCCCACACTCCTAGCGGGTACGAACACCGGGGAGCTGTTTTTT.